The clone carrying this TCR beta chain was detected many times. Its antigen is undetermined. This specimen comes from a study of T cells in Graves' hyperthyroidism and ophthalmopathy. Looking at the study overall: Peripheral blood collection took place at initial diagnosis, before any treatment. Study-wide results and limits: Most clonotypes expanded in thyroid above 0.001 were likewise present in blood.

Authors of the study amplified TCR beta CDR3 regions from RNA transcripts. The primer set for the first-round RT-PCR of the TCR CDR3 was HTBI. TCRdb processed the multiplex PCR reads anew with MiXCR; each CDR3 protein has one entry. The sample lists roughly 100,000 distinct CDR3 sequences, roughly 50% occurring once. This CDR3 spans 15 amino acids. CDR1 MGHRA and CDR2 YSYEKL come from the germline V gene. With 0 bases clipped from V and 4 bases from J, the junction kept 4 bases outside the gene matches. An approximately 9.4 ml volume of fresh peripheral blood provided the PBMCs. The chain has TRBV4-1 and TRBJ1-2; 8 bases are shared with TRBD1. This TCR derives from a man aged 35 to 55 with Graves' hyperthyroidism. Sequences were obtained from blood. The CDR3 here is CASSQERTGPYGYTF. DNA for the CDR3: TGCGCCAGCAGCCAAGAGAGGACAGGGCCCTATGGCTACACCTTC.